This T cell receptor beta chain is drawn from a study of CD8 T cells in ankylosing spondylitis. This clonotype has a count of ten or more. No antigen is known for it. CDR3 length: 11 residues. Trimming pared 6 bases from V and 3 bases from J, leaving 8 bases between. CDR1 is DFQATT and CDR2 is SNEGSKA in the germline V gene (reference sequence). Researchers built TCR beta libraries using quantitative 5'-RACE with molecular barcodes. TCRdb re-called the 5' RACE reads through MiXCR, storing one row per CDR3 protein. The repertoire holds under 250,000 distinct CDR3 sequences, with 7% to 10% as singletons. Study-wide findings and caveats: Earlier work had already found some motif variants in reactive arthritis synovial fluid and blood. Within matched ankylosing spondylitis synovial fluid, disease-linked clones were reportedly significantly enriched. Blood from ankylosing spondylitis patients appeared to carry a characteristic roughly 8-variant TCR beta motif.

The sequence was obtained from a female donor with ankylosing spondylitis or in good health (not recorded which). The sequenced sample consisted of blood, either unsorted or a sorted T cell fraction (not recorded which). The chain carries TRBV20-1 and TRBJ1-1, with unresolved D. The chain's CDR3 is CSAARDTEAFF. CDR3 sequence (DNA): TGCAGTGCCGCGAGGGACACTGAAGCTTTCTTT.